This T cell receptor (beta chain) is drawn from a study of CDR3 diversity in severe acne. TCRdb re-called the PCR reads with MiXCR, one entry per CDR3 protein. This sample carries tens of thousands of distinct CDR3 sequences, over 40% of them seen once, and the ten largest clones take 14%. Unmatched junction bases numbered 10, after V lost 2 bases and J lost 8 bases. Germline CDR1 is LNHDA and CDR2 is SQIVND (reference sequence). The CDR3 spans 16 residues. This clonotype was counted many times. This TCR derives from a male donor in good health, without acne. Sequencing input: blood. The chain employs TRBV19 and TRBJ2-4; the match to TRBD1 covers 9 bases. The chain's CDR3 is CASSISLGQGGDIQYF. CDR3 in DNA: TGTGCCAGTAGTATATCCCTGGGACAGGGAGGGGACATTCAGTACTTC. The full variable domain, rest sourced from reference TRBV19 and TRBJ2-4, is DGGITQSPKYLFRKEGQNVTLSCEQNLNHDAMYWYRQDPGQGLRLIYYSQIVNDFQKGDIAEGYSVSREKKESFPLTVTSAQKNPTAFYLCASSISLGQGGDIQYFGAGTRLSVL.